This T cell receptor beta chain came from a study of blood T cell repertoires in COVID-19. Study details: Acute-phase and convalescent COVID-19 samples originated in the United States, Italy and Spain. Nucleic acid was either cDNA or gDNA, and it came from T cells, B-cell-depleted T cells, or PBMCs.

In the source study's methods: Reference gene primer amplification yielded estimated nucleated cell counts. Clones were read by immunoSEQ multiplex PCR, and TCRdb kept only the in-frame ones, dropping some. The V and J calls and clone size were taken over from that table, and D and trimming were inferred from the DNA. The sample contains approximately 290,000 clones, about 86% of which appear only once. V lost 7 bases, J lost 3 bases, and 13 bases lay in between. Germline-derived CDR1 and CDR2 are SSHAT and FNYEAQ (reference sequence). This CDR3 spans 14 amino acids. This clone has a single count. Seattle patients were enrolled during active infection and followed longitudinally.

This sequence joins TRBV7-7 and TRBJ2-1; D is perhaps TRBD2 (5 bases). Sequenced: peripheral blood. The clonotype was recovered from a person between 65 and 79 years old with COVID-19, enrolled during active disease. The CDR3 DNA is TGTGCCAGCACCGCTGACGGGAACTACAATGAGCAGTTCTTC. Protein: CASTADGNYNEQFF.